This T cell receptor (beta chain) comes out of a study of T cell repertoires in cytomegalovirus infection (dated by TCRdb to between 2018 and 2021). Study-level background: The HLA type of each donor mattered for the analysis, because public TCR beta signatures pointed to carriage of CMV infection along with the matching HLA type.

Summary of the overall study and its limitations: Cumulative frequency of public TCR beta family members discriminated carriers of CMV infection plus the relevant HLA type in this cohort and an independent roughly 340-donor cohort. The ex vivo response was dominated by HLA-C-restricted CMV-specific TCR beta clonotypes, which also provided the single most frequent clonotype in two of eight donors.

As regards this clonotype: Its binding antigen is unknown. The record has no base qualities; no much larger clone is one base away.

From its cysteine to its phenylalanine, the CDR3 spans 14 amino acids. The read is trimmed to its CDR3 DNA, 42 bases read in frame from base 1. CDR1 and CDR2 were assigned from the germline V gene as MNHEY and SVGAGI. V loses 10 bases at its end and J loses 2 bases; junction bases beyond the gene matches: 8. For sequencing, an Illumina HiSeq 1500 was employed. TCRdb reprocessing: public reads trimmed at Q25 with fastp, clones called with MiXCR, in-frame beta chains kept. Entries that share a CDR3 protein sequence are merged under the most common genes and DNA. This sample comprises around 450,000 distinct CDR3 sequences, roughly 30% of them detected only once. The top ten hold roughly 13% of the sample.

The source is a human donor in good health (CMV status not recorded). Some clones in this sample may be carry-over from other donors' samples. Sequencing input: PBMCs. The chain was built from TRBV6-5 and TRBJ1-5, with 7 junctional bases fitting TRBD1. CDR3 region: CATRKGAGNQPQHF. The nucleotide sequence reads TGTGCCACACGAAAGGGGGCCGGCAATCAGCCCCAGCATTTT.